This entry concerns a single TCR beta chain. Its specificity is unknown. This sample is drawn from a study of identical twins. General study findings and limits: Cord blood's abundant beta clonotypes had fewer insertions, unlike memory repertoires.

J lost 4 bases, V lost 3 bases, and 6 bases had no gene match. The germline V gene encodes CDR1 LGHDT and CDR2 YNNKEL (reference sequence). CDR3 length: 15 residues. Each cDNA held unique molecular identifiers, and template switching gave it a universal primer site. MiXCR, applied by TCRdb to the 5' RACE reads, yields one record per CDR3 protein. The top ten hold roughly 4% of the sample, which has hundreds of thousands of distinct CDR3 sequences, less than 25% seen once. This sample was also put to use in a study of T cells expressing NK-cell markers. That source adds: Among the experiments, several used an anti-gamma-delta TCR antibody to restrict sorting to alpha-beta TCR T cells.

Sequencing was performed on PBMCs. The rearrangement uses TRBV3-1 and TRBJ2-7; 10 bases fit TRBD2. The receptor was derived from a woman younger than 30 in good health. DNA for the CDR3: TGTGCCAGCAGCCACCGTTCTAGCGGGAGTTACGAGCAGTACTTC. This codes for CASSHRSSGSYEQYF.